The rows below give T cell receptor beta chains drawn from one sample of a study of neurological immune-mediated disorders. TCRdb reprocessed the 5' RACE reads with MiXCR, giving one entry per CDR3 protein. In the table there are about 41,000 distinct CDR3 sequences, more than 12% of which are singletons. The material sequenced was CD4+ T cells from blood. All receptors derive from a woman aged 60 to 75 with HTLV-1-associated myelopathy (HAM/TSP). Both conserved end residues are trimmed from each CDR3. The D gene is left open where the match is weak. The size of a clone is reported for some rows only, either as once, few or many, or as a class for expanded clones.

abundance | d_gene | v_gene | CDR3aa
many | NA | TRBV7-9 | ASSLVHRAGNEQY
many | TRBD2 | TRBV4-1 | ASSQASGANTGELF
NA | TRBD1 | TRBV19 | ASSGPPGTGSSYEQY
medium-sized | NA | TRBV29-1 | SVVPSGRSGANVLT
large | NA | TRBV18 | ASSPSSGSYNSPLH
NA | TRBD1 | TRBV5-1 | ASSSLRTGPGYGYT
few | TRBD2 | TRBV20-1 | SATSGTSGRGLNEQF
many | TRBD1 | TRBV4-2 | ASSHQTGFKDEQF
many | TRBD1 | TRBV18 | ASSPPRGDRGQNEQF
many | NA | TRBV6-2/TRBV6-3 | ASSQAFRLFYYGYT
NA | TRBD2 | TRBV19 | ASTPRAGDVKNIQY
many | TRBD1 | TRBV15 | ATSRESRGFRNEQF
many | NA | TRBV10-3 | AIRPRVGANTEAF
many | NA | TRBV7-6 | ASSLDSVNTEAF
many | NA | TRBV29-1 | SVEQEEGYT
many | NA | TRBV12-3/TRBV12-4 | ASSPPGAGANTDTQY
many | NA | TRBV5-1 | ASSLLPGGTEAF
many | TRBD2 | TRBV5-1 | ASSLGTSGGITDTQY
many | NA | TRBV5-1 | ASSSDGGMNTGELF
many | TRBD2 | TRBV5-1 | ASSLVGSGGFDEQF
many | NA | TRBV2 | ASSDRWGPS
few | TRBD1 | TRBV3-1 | ASSQWGQGASTNEKLF